This TCR beta chain was identified in a study of tumor and adjacent non-tumor tissue in lung cancer. Across the whole study: Each sample yielded 3.9 million or so productive TCRbeta reads on average.

The V gene lost 8 bases and the J gene lost 7 bases, with 17 bases spanning the gap. CDR3 length: 13 residues. In germline, CDR1 is MNHNY, CDR2 SVGAGI (reference sequence). In regard to this clonotype: As yet, its antigen is unknown. A much larger clone lies a single base off, so this may be a read error.

Three rounds of nested PCR, following a modified ARM-PCR protocol, produced the TCRbeta library. Each CDR3 protein is one row after TCRdb ran MiXCR on the multiplex PCR reads. This sample has roughly 200,000 distinct CDR3 sequences, with about 76% found just once. General study results and limits: Shorter survival was associated with higher TCR diversity in tumors. In normal lung, the top 100 clones were significantly more dominant than in tumor. TCR diversity was significantly greater in tumor than normal lung tissue.

No cell sorting was done before RNA was extracted from the tissue. The TCR was taken from a man between 60 and 75 years old with non-small cell lung cancer. The source material was lung tumor tissue. The rearrangement links TRBV6-6 to TRBJ2-5, with D tentatively TRBD1 or TRBD2 (5 bases each). The CDR3 bases are TGTGCCAGCCGGGACGGGCTATTTGGGACCCAGTACTTC. It codes for CASRDGLFGTQYF.